Sequencing of this T cell receptor beta chain was carried out in a study of technical replicates of blood from several donors. Profiling relied on immunoSEQ multiplex PCR, and the TCRdb table lists in-frame clones only, not all of them. The sample yields under 85,000 clones, 91% seen once. The CDR3 consists of 16 residues. V lost 2 bases and J lost 2; bases outside the gene matches: 7. Germline V gene sequence: CDR1 MNHEY, CDR2 SMNVEV (reference sequence). J is TRBJ1-1 and V is TRBV27; 8 bases map to TRBD1. This clonotype was sampled from a human donor in good health. Some clones in this sample may be carry-over from other donors' samples. The sequencing sample was made of T cells isolated from PBMCs. CDR3 residues: CASSLISGQVNTEAFF. CDR3 nucleotides: TGTGCCAGCAGTTTAATCTCGGGACAGGTTAACACTGAAGCTTTCTTT.